This T cell receptor (beta chain) was profiled in a study of T cell responses to AZD1222 COVID-19 vaccine. General observations from the study: Spike-wide coverage was observed for vaccine-associated CD4 TCRs, with dominant responses at 160-218 and 743-854. The peak T cell response came first, and repertoires were sampled only after it. AZD1222 recipients seropositive at baseline numbered only six or seven. Nearly half of spike-specific TCRs reportedly target unmutated variant regions.

J was trimmed by 2 bases and V by 3 bases; bases with no gene match: 2. Germline V CDR1 and CDR2: LNHNV, YYDKDF (reference sequence). The CDR3 extends over 15 amino acids. Repertoires were generated with immunoSEQ multiplex PCR, while TCRdb's copy carries only in-frame clones and drops some. Found here are about 82,000 clones, 75% to 90% of them singletons; the top ten hold 9% to 13%. To note about this clone: What it binds is not known.

The sequence derives from an adult who received the AZD1222 COVID-19 vaccine. The V gene is TRBV15, the J gene TRBJ2-7; 12 bases line up with TRBD2. The source was peripheral blood, collected 28 days after the second AZD1222 dose. The CDR3 nucleotides are TGTGCCACCAGCAGGGGACTAGCGGGTGCCTACGAGCAGTACTTC. It specifies CATSRGLAGAYEQYF.